This TCR beta chain was sequenced during a study of tumor and adjacent non-tumor tissue in lung cancer. The CDR3 is 14 residues long. CDR1 is SGHAT and CDR2 is FQNNGV in the germline V gene. The template was RNA from unsorted bulk tissue. This non-tumor lung sample came from over 3 cm beyond the tumor edge. In regard to this clonotype: A junction end diverges from the germline sequence, so it may reflect a read error.

Three rounds of nested PCR, following a modified ARM-PCR protocol, produced the TCRbeta library. TCRdb used MiXCR to reprocess the multiplex PCR reads, holding one entry per CDR3 protein. This sample has approximately 100,000 distinct CDR3 sequences; over 55% occur once, and the top ten carry around 20%. This TCR was recovered from a man in his 60s with non-small cell lung cancer. The sample taken for sequencing was distant non-tumor lung tissue. The chain uses TRBV11-2 and TRBJ2-7, with a possible D match to TRBD1 (5 bases). Here the CDR3 DNA reads TGTGCCAGTAGCTTAGAAGGGGCCATATCCGAGCAGTACTTC. It yields the protein CASSLEGAISEQYF.